Below are 21 T cell receptor beta chains sequenced from a single sample in a study of OX40 agonist ivuxolimab in advanced cancers. TCRdb's copy holds only in-frame clones and misses some; the assay was immunoSEQ multiplex PCR. In the table there are fewer than 95,000 clones, approximately 85% of which are singletons. The material was CD4+ or CD8+ T cells sorted from blood, obtained in a trial of the OX40 agonist ivuxolimab. Source of these receptors: an adult with an advanced solid tumor such as melanoma, head and neck, liver or kidney cancer.

The V call is TRBV7-2, the J call TRBJ2-7; 10 positions agree with TRBD2. V gave up 4 bases and J gave up 0 bases; unmatched junction bases: 12. CDR3 length: 18 amino acids. Per germline, CDR1 SGHTA and CDR2 FQGNSA. DNA of the CDR3: TGTGCCAGCAGCTCCGGACCTAGCGGGGGTACCAGCTCCTACGAGCAGTACTTC. Its translation: CASSSGPSGGTSSYEQYF.

The V and J genes are TRBV7-2 and TRBJ2-5; 9 nucleotides agree with TRBD2. In germline, CDR1 is SGHTA, CDR2 FQGNSA. CDR3 length equals 15 residues. Trimming removed 1 base from V and 4 bases from J; junction bases left unmatched: 4. The DNA for the CDR3 is TGTGCCAGCAGCTTAGGTAGCGGGGGTAGAGAGACCCAGTACTTC. Translating it yields CASSLGSGGRETQYF.

The chain recombines TRBV7-2 with TRBJ2-3; D is perhaps TRBD2 (6 bases). V lost 3 bases and J lost 1, with 11 bases in between. This CDR3 has 15 amino acids. Germline V CDR1 and CDR2: SGHTA, FQGNSA. In DNA, the CDR3 is TGTGCCAGCAGCTTCGTCGGGGGAGGCACAGATACGCAGTATTTT. Translation: CASSFVGGGTDTQYF.

The chain couples TRBV6-5 to TRBJ2-1; 9 bases are a match to TRBD1. CDR1 MNHEY and CDR2 SVGAGI come from the germline V gene. The CDR3 totals 16 residues. V lost 4 bases and J lost 7; bases outside the gene matches: 11. CDR3 protein: CASSLGQGGWNNEQFF. The CDR3 DNA sequence: TGTGCCAGCAGTTTGGGACAGGGTGGTTGGAATAATGAGCAGTTCTTC.

The chain links TRBV19 to TRBJ2-2; no clear D gene. The CDR3 has 13 amino acids. Germline V gene lookup returns CDR1 LNHDA and CDR2 SQIVND (reference sequence). The V gene lost 0 bases and the J gene lost 7 bases, with 6 bases spanning the gap. This CDR3 is CASSIDGIGELFF. DNA for the CDR3: TGTGCCAGTAGTATAGACGGTATCGGGGAGCTGTTTTTT.

The V and J genes are TRBV7-8 and TRBJ2-5; D tentatively fits TRBD1 or TRBD2 (5 bases each). Germline CDR1 reads SGHVS; CDR2 reads FQNEAQ. The CDR3 is made up of 15 amino acids. Deletions cut 11 bases from V and 2 bases from J, with 21 bases between. The CDR3 bases are TGTGCCTCCGGGGCAGGCGAGGCTATACAAGAGACCCAGTACTTC. It is translated as CASGAGEAIQETQYF.

The chain employs TRBV30 and TRBJ2-7; no definite D call. Trimming removed 2 bases from V and 1 base from J, with 6 bases in between. There are 12 residues in the CDR3. Germline-derived CDR1 and CDR2 are GTSNPN and SVGIG (reference sequence). This chain's CDR3 is CAWSLTSYEQYF. The CDR3 bases are TGTGCCTGGAGTTTGACATCCTACGAGCAGTACTTC.

Of note for this clone: The CDR3 carries no conserved terminal phenylalanine or tryptophan, so it likely arises from a read error. No DNA is shown, since the ends of the CDR3 on it are uncertain; the CDR3 is the one TCRdb lists. The chain carries TRBV7-9 and TRBJ1-3; no DNA check was done on the table's D call, TRBD1. The CDR3 length equals 13 residues, ends included. The germline V gene has CDR1 SEHNR and CDR2 FQNEAQ (reference sequence). CDR3 sequence: CASSDTPGTGVEL.

This rearrangement joins TRBV2 to TRBJ1-5; D is undetermined. The CDR3 contains 15 residues. V shed 7 bases and J shed 4 bases, with 17 bases lying between them. Germline V gene data show CDR1 as SNHLY and CDR2 as FYNNEI. The CDR3 sequence is CASTQSRGSNQPQHF. The CDR3 coding sequence is TGTGCCAGCACCCAGTCCCGGGGTTCAAATCAGCCCCAGCATTTT. The variable domain in full, completed from reference TRBV2 and TRBJ1-5, reads EPEVTQTPSHQVTQMGQEVILRCVPISNHLYFYWYRQILGQKVEFLVSFYNNEISEKSEIFDDQFSVERPDGSNFTLKIRSTKLEDSAMYFCASTQSRGSNQPQHFGDGTRLSIL.

A single count supports this clone. The V call is TRBV6-1, the J call TRBJ2-4; no firm D call. The V end was cut by 4 bases, the J end by 0 bases, with 10 bases between. The CDR3 is 15 amino acids. Looked up from germline, CDR1 is MNHNS and CDR2 is SASEGT. The CDR3 sequence: CASSARNLAKNIQYF. The CDR3 DNA follows: TGTGCCAGCAGTGCAAGAAACCTAGCCAAAAACATTCAGTACTTC.

This clone was seen a single time. The gene calls are TRBV5-1 and TRBJ2-5; 9 nucleotides match TRBD1. The CDR3 is 15 amino acids. Germline CDR1 SGHRS, CDR2 YFSETQ. The V gene end was trimmed by 3 bases and the J gene end by 5 bases; junction bases not matched to a gene: 8. The CDR3 coding sequence is TGCGCCAGCAGCTGGGGGACAGGGTCTGGGGAGACCCAGTACTTC. Its translation is CASSWGTGSGETQYF.

The chain combines TRBV21-1 with TRBJ2-5. TRBV21-1 is tagged as a pseudogene. This CDR3 has 15 residues. The CDR3 reads CASSKEETDRGTQYF. The CDR3 DNA follows: TGTGCCAGCAGCAAAGAAGAGACAGACCGGGGTACCCAGTACTTC.

V usage is TRBV27 and J usage is TRBJ2-5; D is undetermined. Germline V gene data show CDR1 as MNHEY and CDR2 as SMNVEV (reference sequence). The CDR3 totals 15 residues. V lost 4 bases, J lost 1 base, and 13 bases lay in between. The CDR3 DNA reads TGTGCCAGCAGTTCATACCTGGACGGCCAAGAGACCCAGTACTTC. It translates to CASSSYLDGQETQYF.

This clone was seen a few times. Other nucleotide sequences in the sample specify the same CDR3. J is TRBJ1-6 and V is TRBV9; D may be TRBD1 (5 bases). The CDR3 extends over 16 amino acids. Germline V gene data show CDR1 as SGDLS and CDR2 as YYNGEE. V lost 4 bases to trimming and J lost 0 bases, with 11 bases between them. The CDR3 spells CASSPGGSSYNSPLHF. For the CDR3, the DNA is TGTGCCAGCAGCCCGGGGGGGAGCTCCTATAATTCACCCCTCCACTTT.

The rearrangement uses TRBV7-7 and TRBJ2-3; 7 bases are a match to TRBD1. Looked up from germline, CDR1 is SSHAT and CDR2 is FNYEAQ (reference sequence). The CDR3 has 14 amino acids. V was pared by 3 bases and J by 5 bases, with 5 bases of the junction left unmatched. The CDR3 sequence is CASSLSQGVDTQYF. CDR3 nucleotide sequence: TGTGCCAGCAGCTTGAGTCAGGGGGTAGATACGCAGTATTTT.

The rearrangement uses TRBV4-3 and TRBJ2-5; 9 bases fit TRBD2. The length of the CDR3 is 16 residues. CDR1 and CDR2 (germline): LGHNA, YSLEER. The trim removed 0 bases at V and 0 bases at J, leaving 2 bases unmatched. CDR3 bases: TGCGCCAGCAGCCAAGAACTAGCGGGTAACCAAGAGACCCAGTACTTC. It encodes CASSQELAGNQETQYF.

The gene calls are TRBV30 and TRBJ1-6; D is ambiguous. Germline CDR1 is GTSNPN and CDR2 is SVGIG (reference sequence). This CDR3 comprises 13 residues. V was shortened by 5 bases and J by 8 bases, with 13 bases between the two germline ends. Written as DNA, the CDR3 is TGTGCCTGGGCGGACGTCAACTATTCACCCCTCCACTTT. Its translation is CAWADVNYSPLHF.

J is TRBJ1-4 and V is TRBV30, with 10 bases fitting TRBD1. Germline CDR1 reads GTSNPN; CDR2 reads SVGIG (reference sequence). Trimming took 3 bases from V and 7 from J; bases not matched to a gene: 5. There are 14 residues in the CDR3. Here the CDR3 reads CAWRQRQGAEKLFF. CDR3 DNA: TGTGCCTGGAGGCAACGACAGGGGGCTGAAAAACTGTTTTTT.

The chain joins TRBV5-1 to TRBJ1-2; 9 bases are shared with TRBD1. The ends lost 1 base at V and 5 bases at J; junction bases unmatched: 15. Germline V gene data show CDR1 as SGHRS and CDR2 as YFSETQ. This CDR3 has 18 amino acids. This chain's CDR3 is CASSLTAGQGNSRYGYTF. The CDR3 DNA reads as TGCGCCAGCAGCTTGACCGCGGGACAGGGAAATTCTCGGTATGGCTACACCTTC.

The J gene is TRBJ2-3, the V gene TRBV30; D is undetermined. Germline lookup yields CDR1 GTSNPN and CDR2 SVGIG (reference sequence). The ends were cut back, 0 bases at V and 5 bases at J, with 6 bases in the middle. The CDR3 is 12 amino acids. Written as DNA, the CDR3 is TGTGCCTGGAGTGTTTCGGGAGATACGCAGTATTTT. It encodes CAWSVSGDTQYF.

This clone has more than one count but fewer than ten. This chain links TRBV4-3 with TRBJ1-1; D not certain. This CDR3 spans 15 amino acids. CDR1 LGHNA and CDR2 YSLEER come from the germline V gene. V was trimmed by 0 bases and J by 13 bases, leaving 21 bases between them. As DNA, the CDR3 is TGCGCCAGCAGCCAAGAAAGTTGGGGAGCGAACTCGGGTTTCTTT. Translating it yields CASSQESWGANSGFF.